The clone carrying this T cell receptor (beta chain) turned up a few times. This entry is derived from a study of human T cells and chemical hapten exposure. TCRdb itself ran the RACE reads through MiXCR, one entry per CDR3 protein. Of approximately 110,000 distinct CDR3 sequences in the sample, approximately 10% were seen once. Documented time point: patch test 1, 2 weeks after DPC sensitization. Stated treatment: therapeutic diphenylcyclopropenone sensitization with weekly scalp DPC. Specimen: whole blood, collected in connection with sensitization to the hapten diphenylcyclopropenone (DPC). This TCR was sampled from a woman between 40 and 55 years old with alopecia areata. Some clones in this sample may be carry-over from other donors' samples.

Here the CDR3 reads CASSQNWGGSGYTF. The CDR3 DNA reads as TGCGCCAGCAGCCAGAACTGGGGGGGAAGCGGCTACACCTTC. V and J are TRBV4-3 and TRBJ1-2; maybe TRBD1 (5 bases). The CDR3 is 14 residues long. The V end was cut by 3 bases, the J end by 8 bases, with 16 bases between. Germline CDR1 reads LGHNA; CDR2 reads YSLEER.